Shown below are 14 T cell receptor beta chains from a single sample sequenced in a study of T cell responses to AZD1222 COVID-19 vaccine. Measured with immunoSEQ multiplex PCR; TCRdb has only the in-frame clones, and not every one. The sample consists of 100,000 to 150,000 clones, 75% to 90% of them appearing once. This material consisted of peripheral blood, taken on day 0 of AZD1222 vaccination. All receptors derive from an adult in good health.

In DNA form, the CDR3 reads TGTGCCAGCAGGAAGGACAGGGGCTCCTACAATGAGCAGTTCTTC. This sequence encodes CASRKDRGSYNEQFF. The gene calls are TRBV6-6 and TRBJ2-1, with 9 bases lining up with TRBD1. Germline V gives CDR1 MNHNY, CDR2 SVGAGI (reference sequence). The length of the CDR3 is 15 residues. V lost 6 bases to trimming and J lost 0 bases; unmatched junction nucleotides: 3.

This chain links TRBV18 with TRBJ1-6; D is perhaps TRBD1 (5 bases). The CDR3 contains 15 residues. Germline V CDR1 and CDR2: KGHSH, LQKENI. Deletions cut 3 bases from V and 9 bases from J, with 15 bases between. The CDR3 sequence is CASSPRDLGGSPLHF. The CDR3 nucleotides read TGTGCCAGCTCACCCCGGGACCTTGGGGGTTCACCCCTCCACTTT.

A word on this clone: In the same sample, other DNA sequences code for this CDR3. This chain joins TRBV15 and TRBJ1-5; D unclear. The CDR3 is made up of 13 amino acids. The germline V and J ends were trimmed by 0 bases and 6 bases, with 6 bases remaining between them. The germline gives CDR1 LNHNV, CDR2 YYDKDF (reference sequence). The CDR3 spells CATSRDLGQPQHF. The DNA of the CDR3 is TGTGCCACCAGCAGAGATTTGGGTCAGCCCCAGCATTTT.

This sequence joins TRBV28 and TRBJ1-6; D is undetermined. V dropped 5 bases and J dropped 6 bases, with 11 bases sitting between them. The CDR3 consists of 14 residues. CDR1 MDHEN and CDR2 SYDVKM come from the germline V gene. The CDR3, as DNA: TGTGCCAGCAGTAGGGCGAATCTTAATTCACCCCTCCACTTT. Its translation is CASSRANLNSPLHF.

This clone was picked up a small number of times. The CDR3 nucleotides are TGTGCCACCAGTGATTTCACCCTCCAGCAGTTCTTC. Translating it yields CATSDFTLQQFF. V and J are TRBV24-1 and TRBJ2-1; D is uncertain. V lost 1 base, J lost 11 bases, and 8 bases lay in between. The germline V gene has CDR1 KGHDR and CDR2 SFDVKD. The length of the CDR3 is 12 residues.

This clone was counted a few times. J is TRBJ2-1 and V is TRBV5-4; TRBD1 is a possible D gene (6 bases). CDR1 is SGHNT, CDR2 YYREEE, per germline (reference sequence). The CDR3 length is 12 residues. Trimming shortened V by 4 bases and J by 8 bases, and 10 bases separated the two germline ends. The CDR3 nucleotides are TGTGCCAGCAGCGCCAACAGGGATGAGCAGTTCTTC. This encodes CASSANRDEQFF.

V usage is TRBV1 and J usage is TRBJ2-5; the tabulated D call, TRBD1, remains unverified against the DNA. TRBV1 is an annotated pseudogene. The length of the CDR3 is 15 residues. This chain's CDR3 is CTSSQDNRGLETQYF. The CDR3, as DNA: TGCACCAGCAGCCAAGATAACAGGGGGCTGGAGACCCAGTACTTC.

The chain has TRBV27 and TRBJ1-2, with no clear D. The CDR3 sequence is 13 residues long. Trimming took 3 bases from V and 1 from J, leaving 6 bases between them. The V gene's germline CDR1 is MNHEY and CDR2 SMNVEV (reference sequence). This chain's CDR3 is CASSFSNNYGYTF. The CDR3 coding sequence is TGTGCCAGCAGTTTTTCTAATAACTATGGCTACACCTTC.

The V and J genes are TRBV6-6 and TRBJ2-2; D is perhaps TRBD1 (5 bases). Trimming removed 6 bases from V and 0 bases from J, with 11 bases in between. The germline V gene has CDR1 MNHNY and CDR2 SVGAGI (reference sequence). The CDR3 consists of 15 residues. The CDR3 loop reads CASSRDRSNTGELFF. The CDR3, as DNA: TGTGCCAGCAGCCGCGACAGATCGAACACCGGGGAGCTGTTTTTT.

The CDR3 region has the DNA TGTGCCACCAGTGACATGGACAGCTACGAGCAGTACTTC. It is translated as CATSDMDSYEQYF. The chain has TRBV24-1 and TRBJ2-7, with D maybe TRBD1 (6 bases). CDR1 and CDR2 from the germline V gene are KGHDR and SFDVKD. V lost 4 bases to trimming and J lost 3 bases, with 9 bases between them. This CDR3 spans 13 amino acids.

The chain joins TRBV27 to TRBJ2-2; unclear D gene. Deletions cut 2 bases from V and 6 bases from J, with 4 bases between. Germline lookup yields CDR1 MNHEY and CDR2 SMNVEV (reference sequence). The CDR3 has 12 amino acids. The CDR3 is CASSLKAGELFF. The CDR3 DNA reads TGTGCCAGCAGTTTAAAGGCCGGGGAGCTGTTTTTT.

The CDR3 reads CAWSVGMTGQPQHF. Written as DNA, the CDR3 is TGTGCCTGGAGTGTCGGGATGACGGGCCAGCCCCAGCATTTT. The gene calls are TRBV30 and TRBJ1-5; D is unresolved. The CDR3 has 14 amino acids. V was cut by 0 bases and J by 7 bases, with 13 bases left in between. Germline-derived CDR1 and CDR2 are GTSNPN and SVGIG (reference sequence).

The table lists this clone with a count of one. This sequence joins TRBV25-1 and TRBJ1-3, with D tentatively TRBD1 (6 bases). V lost 4 bases, J lost 1 base, and 11 bases lay in between. There are 15 residues in the CDR3. CDR1 and CDR2 (germline): MGHDK, SYGVNS. CDR3 bases: TGTGCCAGCAGTGTCTCGGGGGCGTCTGGAAACACCATATATTTT. Its protein product is CASSVSGASGNTIYF. Complete variable domain (other parts from reference TRBV25-1 and TRBJ1-3): EADIYQTPRYLVIGTGKKITLECSQTMGHDKMYWYQQDPGMELHLIHYSYGVNSTEKGDLSSESTVSRIRTEHFPLTLESARPSHTSQYLCASSVSGASGNTIYFGEGSWLTVV.

The rearrangement links TRBV6-1 to TRBJ1-5; 7 positions match TRBD1. Unmatched junction bases numbered 4, after V lost 2 bases and J lost 3 bases. Germline CDR1 and CDR2: MNHNS and SASEGT. The CDR3 sequence is 15 residues long. The CDR3 spells CASSEWGQTNQPQHF. DNA for the CDR3: TGTGCCAGCAGTGAATGGGGACAGACCAATCAGCCCCAGCATTTT.